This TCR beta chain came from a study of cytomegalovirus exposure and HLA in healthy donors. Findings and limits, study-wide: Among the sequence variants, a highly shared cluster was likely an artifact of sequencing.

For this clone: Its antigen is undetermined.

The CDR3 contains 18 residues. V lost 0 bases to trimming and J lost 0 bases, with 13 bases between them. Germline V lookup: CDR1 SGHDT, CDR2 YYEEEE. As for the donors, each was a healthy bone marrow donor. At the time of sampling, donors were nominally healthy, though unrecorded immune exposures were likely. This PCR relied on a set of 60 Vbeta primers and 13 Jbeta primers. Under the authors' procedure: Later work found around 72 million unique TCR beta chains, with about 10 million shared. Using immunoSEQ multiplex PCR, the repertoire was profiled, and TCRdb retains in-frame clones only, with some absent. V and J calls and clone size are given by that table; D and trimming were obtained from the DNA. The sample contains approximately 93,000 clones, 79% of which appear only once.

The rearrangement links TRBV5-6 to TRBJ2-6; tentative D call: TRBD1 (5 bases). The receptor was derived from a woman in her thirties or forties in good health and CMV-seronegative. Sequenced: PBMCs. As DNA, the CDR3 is TGTGCCAGCAGCTTGGAGGGGTATCATAGCTCTGGGGCCAACGTCCTGACTTTC. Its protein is CASSLEGYHSSGANVLTF.